These T cell receptor beta chains were read from a single sample in a study of cytomegalovirus exposure and HLA in healthy donors. Only in-frame clones appear in the TCRdb table, and some are missing; sequencing was by immunoSEQ multiplex PCR. The repertoire holds about 210,000 clones, with about 79% as singletons. The sample consisted of PBMCs. These receptors were taken from a male donor in good health and CMV-seronegative. Both conserved end residues are part of each CDR3. D genes are given only for firm matches. For some rows the clone size is stated as once, few or many, or as a class when expanded; others skip it.

v_gene	d_gene	abundance	j_gene	CDR3aa	CDR3nt
TRBV29-1	-	-	TRBJ2-2	CSVDTDSRAGELFF	TGCAGCGTTGATACCGACAGTAGGGCCGGGGAGCTGTTTTTT
TRBV29-1	TRBD1	-	TRBJ1-1	CSAEGQRGTEAFF	TGCAGCGCAGAGGGACAGAGAGGCACTGAAGCTTTCTTT
TRBV4-3	TRBD1	-	TRBJ1-2	CASSQDRGKRTF	TGCGCCAGCAGCCAAGACAGGGGGAAGAGGACCTTC
TRBV6-4	TRBD2	-	TRBJ2-4	CASSERTGGRIQYF	TGTGCCAGCAGTGAACGGACGGGGGGACGCATTCAGTACTTC
TRBV7-9	TRBD1	-	TRBJ1-2	CASSLADRVHGYTF	TGTGCCAGCAGCTTAGCTGACAGGGTCCATGGCTACACCTTC
TRBV4-3	TRBD2	-	TRBJ2-1	CASSQEPGGGAISEQFF	TGCGCCAGCAGCCAAGAGCCTGGCGGGGGGGCCATTAGTGAGCAGTTCTTC
TRBV29-1	TRBD2	-	TRBJ2-2	CSVGGTSYTGELFF	TGCAGCGTTGGGGGGACTAGTTACACCGGGGAGCTGTTTTTT
TRBV10-1	TRBD2	-	TRBJ2-4	CASSEALRESLRNIQYF	TGCGCCAGCAGTGAGGCGTTGCGGGAGAGTTTACGGAACATTCAGTACTTC
TRBV9	-	-	TRBJ1-1	CASSVGGGRGNTEAFF	TGTGCCAGCAGCGTAGGGGGGGGGCGAGGGAACACTGAAGCTTTCTTT
TRBV10-1	TRBD1	-	TRBJ1-6	CASSEFTGQGNSPLHF	TGCGCCAGCAGTGAGTTCACAGGACAGGGGAATTCACCCCTCCACTTT
TRBV7-2	-	few	TRBJ1-1	CASSLMPDTEAFF	TGTGCCAGCAGCTTAATGCCGGACACTGAAGCTTTCTTT
TRBV6-6	-	-	TRBJ2-1	CASSYLKPGYNEQFF	TGTGCCAGCAGTTATTTGAAGCCGGGCTACAATGAGCAGTTCTTC
TRBV10-3	TRBD1	-	TRBJ1-2	CASSLLGQGAPYGYTF	TGTGCCAGCAGTCTACTGGGACAGGGGGCTCCTTATGGCTACACCTTC
TRBV18	TRBD1	-	TRBJ1-2	CASSPRDRDAEGGYTF	TGTGCCAGCTCACCAAGAGACAGGGACGCGGAAGGTGGCTACACCTTC
TRBV5-4	-	once	TRBJ2-7	CASSLASGESYEQYF	TGTGCCAGCAGCTTGGCGTCAGGGGAATCTTACGAGCAGTACTTC
TRBV4-3	-	once	TRBJ2-5	CASSQDRRGRGQTQYF	TGCGCCAGCAGCCAAGATAGGAGGGGCCGAGGGCAGACCCAGTACTTC
TRBV7-9	-	-	TRBJ2-3	CASSLRGGGGDTQYF	TGTGCCAGCAGCTTAAGAGGGGGGGGCGGAGATACGCAGTATTTT
TRBV6-1	TRBD1	-	TRBJ1-2	CASSEPGQGNYGYTF	TGTGCCAGCAGTGAGCCGGGACAGGGTAACTATGGCTACACCTTC
TRBV18	TRBD1	-	TRBJ2-3	CASSDRAGTDTQYF	TGTGCCAGTTCAGACAGGGCAGGCACAGATACGCAGTATTTT
TRBV6-4	TRBD2	-	TRBJ2-1	CASSDASGDYNEQFF	TGTGCCAGCAGTGACGCTAGCGGAGATTACAATGAGCAGTTCTTC
TRBV6-1	-	few	TRBJ2-1	CASSRSGPTYNEQFF	TGTGCCAGCAGCCGGAGTGGCCCTACCTACAATGAGCAGTTCTTC
TRBV19	TRBD1	few	TRBJ1-1	CATLGAGGMNTEAFF	TGTGCCACCCTGGGGGCAGGGGGGATGAACACTGAAGCTTTCTTT
TRBV28	-	-	TRBJ2-1	CASTQLSGSISDGQFF	TGTGCCAGCACCCAATTATCGGGGTCGATATCGGATGGGCAGTTCTTC
TRBV6-5	-	once	TRBJ1-1	CASSPLGRGNTEAFF	TGTGCCAGCAGTCCCCTGGGGAGGGGGAACACTGAAGCTTTCTTT
TRBV7-9	-	once	TRBJ1-3	CSSSGPRSGNTIYF	TGTTCCAGCAGCGGCCCCCGGAGCGGAAACACCATATATTTT
TRBV27	-	-	TRBJ2-7	CASSDGGTEVIYEQYF	TGTGCCAGCAGCGACGGCGGGACCGAAGTAATCTACGAGCAGTACTTC
TRBV5-1	TRBD1	few	TRBJ2-6	CASSSQGATSGANVLTF	TGCGCCAGCAGCTCTCAGGGGGCCACCTCTGGGGCCAACGTCCTGACTTTC
TRBV27	TRBD2	-	TRBJ2-3	CASRGGWGGRHTQYF	TGTGCCAGCAGGGGGGGTTGGGGGGGTCGACATACGCAGTATTTT
TRBV10-3	TRBD2	-	TRBJ2-1	CAISESGLAVLDNNEQFF	TGTGCCATCAGTGAGTCGGGACTAGCGGTCCTGGACAACAATGAGCAGTTCTTC
TRBV30	TRBD2	-	TRBJ2-1	CAWYKIAGELDEQFF	TGTGCCTGGTACAAGATAGCGGGAGAATTGGATGAGCAGTTCTTC
TRBV5-1	TRBD2	once	TRBJ2-3	CASSGLAGGSDTQYF	TGCGCCAGCAGCGGACTAGCGGGGGGTTCAGATACGCAGTATTTT
TRBV28	TRBD1	-	TRBJ2-1	CASSSGQHSYNEQFF	TGTGCCAGCAGTTCGGGACAGCACTCCTACAATGAGCAGTTCTTC
TRBV29-1	-	-	TRBJ2-1	CSVEPDRARYNEQFF	TGCAGCGTTGAACCGGACAGAGCTCGCTACAATGAGCAGTTCTTC
TRBV28	TRBD1	-	TRBJ2-7	CASSTTGVDEQYF	TGTGCCAGCAGTACCACAGGGGTGGACGAGCAGTACTTC
TRBV11-2	-	-	TRBJ1-1	CASSFRQKSKNTEAFF	TGTGCCAGCAGCTTTAGACAGAAGAGTAAGAACACTGAAGCTTTCTTT
TRBV7-2	TRBD1	-	TRBJ1-1	CASSLRGQGASEAFF	TGTGCCAGCAGCTTAAGGGGACAGGGTGCTTCTGAAGCTTTCTTT
TRBV5-4	-	-	TRBJ1-1	CASSSGVNTEAFF	TGTGCCAGCAGCTCAGGGGTTAACACTGAAGCTTTCTTT
TRBV11-3	-	-	TRBJ1-1	CASRSPCGQPEAFF	TGTGCCAGCAGGTCCCCCTGTGGGCAGCCTGAAGCTTTCTTT
TRBV28	TRBD2	-	TRBJ2-5	CASTPGLAGGRETQYF	TGTGCCAGCACTCCGGGACTAGCGGGGGGGCGGGAGACCCAGTACTTC
TRBV7-9	-	-	TRBJ2-1	CASSPSQLASEQFF	TGTGCCAGCAGCCCGAGTCAATTAGCATCTGAGCAGTTCTTC
TRBV18	TRBD1	-	TRBJ1-2	CASSPSGGNYGYTF	TGTGCCAGCTCACCCTCAGGGGGAAACTATGGCTACACCTTC
TRBV18	TRBD2	-	TRBJ2-3	CASSPPSGSTDTQYF	TGTGCCAGCTCACCACCGAGCGGGAGTACAGATACGCAGTATTTT
TRBV15	-	-	TRBJ2-7	CATGGILSYEQYF	TGTGCCACGGGGGGTATCCTCTCCTACGAGCAGTACTTC
TRBV9	TRBD1	-	TRBJ2-7	CASSPQTGGHEQYF	TGTGCCAGCAGCCCCCAGACAGGGGGCCACGAGCAGTACTTC
TRBV5-4	TRBD2	-	TRBJ2-3	CASSFGLAGVTDTQYF	TGTGCCAGCAGTTTCGGACTAGCGGGGGTTACAGATACGCAGTATTTT
TRBV6-5	-	-	TRBJ1-3	CASSFTSGNTIYF	TGTGCCAGCAGTTTCACTTCTGGAAACACCATATATTTT
TRBV18	-	-	TRBJ2-3	CASSLHSGLDTQYF	TGTGCCAGCTCACTTCATTCAGGGTTGGATACGCAGTATTTT
TRBV7-2	TRBD2	-	TRBJ2-2	CASSLGLAGITGELFF	TGTGCCAGCAGCCTGGGACTAGCGGGTATCACCGGGGAGCTGTTTTTT
TRBV7-9	-	-	TRBJ2-7	CSSSSRDFWGEQYF	TGTTCCAGCAGCTCCCGGGACTTCTGGGGCGAGCAGTACTTC
TRBV5-6	TRBD1	-	TRBJ1-4	CASSSRDRGGEKLFF	TGTGCCAGCAGCTCCCGGGACAGGGGAGGAGAAAAACTGTTTTTT
TRBV4-2	TRBD2	-	TRBJ2-1	CASSQLQRGGHNEQFF	TGTGCCAGCAGCCAACTCCAGCGGGGGGGCCATAATGAGCAGTTCTTC
TRBV10-3	-	-	TRBJ1-2	CAISEAQGGDGYTF	TGTGCCATCAGTGAGGCCCAGGGCGGGGATGGCTACACCTTC
TRBV28	-	once	TRBJ1-1	CASSFRVRDEAFF	TGTGCCAGCAGTTTCCGGGTCAGGGATGAAGCTTTCTTT
TRBV11-1	TRBD2	-	TRBJ2-1	CASLGLAGYNEQFF	TGTGCCAGCCTCGGACTAGCGGGTTACAATGAGCAGTTCTTC
TRBV27	TRBD1	once	TRBJ2-7	CASSKGQGRSYEQYF	TGTGCCAGCAGTAAAGGACAGGGGAGGTCCTACGAGCAGTACTTC
TRBV25-1	-	few	TRBJ1-4	CASSEGQGNEKLFF	TGTGCCAGCAGTGAAGGTCAGGGTAATGAAAAACTGTTTTTT
TRBV29-1	TRBD1	-	TRBJ1-1	CSVGQGAGEAFF	TGCAGCGTTGGCCAGGGGGCTGGTGAAGCTTTCTTT
TRBV9	-	-	TRBJ2-3	CASSVATGGTQYF	TGTGCCAGCAGCGTAGCTACGGGTGGTACGCAGTATTTT
TRBV27	TRBD2	-	TRBJ2-3	CASRLAATDTQYF	TGTGCCAGCAGGCTAGCGGCCACAGATACGCAGTATTTT
TRBV7-2	-	-	TRBJ1-1	CASSLVTKTEAFF	TGTGCCAGCAGCTTAGTAACTAAGACTGAAGCTTTCTTT